The 27 T cell receptor beta chains below were found in one sample sequenced in a study of cytomegalovirus exposure and HLA in healthy donors. PCR primers comprised 60 Vbeta and 13 Jbeta primers. TCRdb's table, derived via immunoSEQ multiplex PCR, lists solely in-frame clones and lacks some. The profile shows roughly 150,000 clones, roughly 84% of them singletons. Specimen: PBMCs. These receptors originate from a young woman in good health and CMV-seronegative.

V gene TRBV2 combines with J gene TRBJ2-7; 11 bases are a match to TRBD1. The CDR3 is made up of 14 amino acids. The V and J ends lost 3 bases and 3 bases, in that order; junction bases with no gene match: 1. Looked up from germline, CDR1 is SNHLY and CDR2 is FYNNEI. The CDR3 coding sequence is TGTGCCAGCAGTGACGGGACAGGGGGCTACGAGCAGTACTTC. It yields the protein CASSDGTGGYEQYF.

This clone was recorded once. This sequence joins TRBV25-1 and TRBJ2-7; 9 bases align to TRBD1. With V trimmed by 2 bases and J by 6 bases, 8 bases remained unmatched. This CDR3 comprises 15 residues. CDR1 is MGHDK, CDR2 SYGVNS, per germline. The CDR3 reads CASSEAGTGSIEQYF. Written as DNA, the CDR3 is TGTGCCAGCAGTGAAGCCGGGACAGGGTCCATCGAGCAGTACTTC.

The chain recombines TRBV7-2 with TRBJ2-1, with unresolved D. Germline CDR1 reads SGHTA; CDR2 reads FQGNSA. Trimming shortened V by 2 bases and J by 2 bases, and 13 bases separated the two germline ends. The CDR3 loop spans 16 amino acids. This CDR3 reads CASSLSLTETYNEQFF. CDR3 DNA: TGTGCCAGCAGCTTAAGTTTAACGGAGACCTACAATGAGCAGTTCTTC.

The V gene is TRBV5-1, the J gene TRBJ1-6; D perhaps matches TRBD1 (5 bases). Germline V gene data show CDR1 as SGHRS and CDR2 as YFSETQ. The ends were cut back, 3 bases at V and 8 bases at J, with 9 bases in the middle. The CDR3 totals 13 residues. In DNA, the CDR3 is TGCGCCAGCAGCTACGACAGTCATTCACCCCTCCACTTT. It codes for CASSYDSHSPLHF.

This chain joins TRBV28 and TRBJ1-5, with D hard to call. The CDR3 is 13 residues long. The V end lost 3 bases, the J end lost 0 bases, and 3 bases lay between the germline ends. Germline loops: CDR1 MDHEN, CDR2 SYDVKM. CDR3 residues: CASSFSSNQPQHF. In DNA, the CDR3 is TGTGCCAGCAGTTTCAGTAGCAATCAGCCCCAGCATTTT.

In regard to this clone: This same CDR3 is encoded by further DNA sequences in the sample. This chain joins TRBV27 and TRBJ2-7, with 7 bases lining up with TRBD2. Trimming took 3 bases from V and 3 from J; bases not matched to a gene: 2. The germline gives CDR1 MNHEY, CDR2 SMNVEV (reference sequence). CDR3 length: 13 amino acids. The CDR3 coding sequence is TGTGCCAGCAGTTTCTCTAGCGGCTACGAGCAGTACTTC. It yields the protein CASSFSSGYEQYF.

A single count supports this clone. One end of the junction varies from germline; a read error may be responsible. V is TRBV6-6 and J is TRBJ2-7, with 7 bases that match TRBD1. The CDR3 covers 14 residues. CDR1 and CDR2 from the germline V gene are MNHNY and SVGAGI (reference sequence). CDR3: CASSYSAGTVEQYF. CDR3 DNA: TGTGCCAGCAGCTACTCCGCCGGGACAGTCGAGCAGTACTTC.

CDR3 in amino acids: CASSSRVPGNRKYNQPQHF. In nucleotides, the CDR3 is TGTGCCAGCAGTTCCCGAGTTCCGGGGAACAGAAAGTACAATCAGCCCCAGCATTTT. This chain connects TRBV28 to TRBJ1-5; unclear D gene. Germline V gene sequence: CDR1 MDHEN, CDR2 SYDVKM. The V gene lost 4 bases and the J gene lost 3 bases, with 25 bases spanning the gap. The CDR3 extends over 19 amino acids.

The chain joins TRBV30 to TRBJ1-5, with a tentative D call TRBD1 (6 bases). This CDR3 has 16 residues. Germline V gene lookup returns CDR1 GTSNPN and CDR2 SVGIG (reference sequence). Trimming took 3 bases from V and 4 from J, leaving 19 bases between them. Here the CDR3 DNA reads TGTGCCTGGAGCCGACCCGGGACACGGATTAATCAGCCCCAGCATTTT. Its translation: CAWSRPGTRINQPQHF.

The rearrangement joins TRBV19 to TRBJ1-3; D remains unclear. Germline CDR1 and CDR2: LNHDA and SQIVND (reference sequence). The CDR3 is made up of 14 amino acids. Trimming pared 5 bases from V and 0 bases from J, leaving 8 bases between. The DNA of the CDR3 is TGTGCCAGTAGTCCCGCCAGCTCTGGAAACACCATATATTTT. Amino acids: CASSPASSGNTIYF.

The chain links TRBV14 to TRBJ2-7; TRBD2 aligns across 10 bases. The V segment lost 1 base and the J segment 2 bases; nucleotides outside the gene matches: 2. The CDR3 covers 15 residues. The germline V gene has CDR1 SGHDN and CDR2 FVKESK. In nucleotides, the CDR3 is TGTGCCAGCAGCCAAGGCCTAGCGGGGGCCTACGAGCAGTACTTC. As protein: CASSQGLAGAYEQYF.

The chain combines TRBV7-2 with TRBJ2-5, with 8 positions matching TRBD2. V shed 1 base and J 1 base; nucleotides not matched to a gene: 2. Looked up from germline, CDR1 is SGHTA and CDR2 is FQGNSA. The CDR3 is made up of 15 amino acids. DNA of the CDR3: TGTGCCAGCAGCTTAGTAGCGGGGTTCCAAGAGACCCAGTACTTC. As protein: CASSLVAGFQETQYF.

CDR3 nucleotide sequence: TGCGCCAGCAGCCCGGGCCGGACAGGGGGAGAAAAACTGTTTTTT. As protein: CASSPGRTGGEKLFF. The rearrangement joins TRBV5-1 to TRBJ1-4, with 10 bases lining up with TRBD1. The CDR3 loop spans 15 amino acids. CDR1 and CDR2 from the germline V gene are SGHRS and YFSETQ. V gave up 4 bases and J gave up 8 bases; unmatched junction bases: 8.

The rearrangement links TRBV7-2 to TRBJ2-5; tentative D call: TRBD1 (5 bases). The J call is uncertain, as TRBJ2-7 better fits the DNA end. Germline CDR1 is SGHTA and CDR2 is FQGNSA. CDR3 length equals 15 residues. CDR3 sequence reads: CASSLDRYLSYEQYF. CDR3 coding DNA: TGTGCCAGCAGCTTAGACAGGTACCTCTCCTACGAGCAGTACTTC.

This rearrangement joins TRBV10-3 to TRBJ2-5, with 9 bases lining up with TRBD2. The CDR3 runs to 15 residues. Trimming removed 7 bases from V and 11 bases from J; junction bases left unmatched: 17. Germline V gene data show CDR1 as ENHRY and CDR2 as SYGVKD. The CDR3 region is CAIKDSGGPPLRQYF. CDR3 DNA: TGTGCCATCAAAGATAGCGGGGGCCCCCCCCTACGGCAGTACTTC.

This sequence joins TRBV9 and TRBJ2-2, with 8 nucleotides matching TRBD1. The trim removed 0 bases at V and 7 bases at J, leaving 5 bases unmatched. Germline V CDR1 and CDR2: SGDLS, YYNGEE. This CDR3 comprises 15 residues. The CDR3 coding sequence is TGTGCCAGCAGCGTAGGCACAGGGGGAATCGGGGAGCTGTTTTTT. This encodes CASSVGTGGIGELFF.

The J gene is TRBJ2-3, the V gene TRBV4-2, with 7 positions matching TRBD1. The germline gives CDR1 LGHNA, CDR2 YNFKEQ. This CDR3 region has 16 residues. J gave up 6 bases and V 2 bases, and 11 bases lay outside the gene matches. The chain's CDR3 is CASSQLFEGAGDTQYF. CDR3 DNA: TGTGCCAGCAGCCAACTATTTGAGGGGGCCGGGGATACGCAGTATTTT.

The J gene is TRBJ2-7, the V gene TRBV6-6, with 7 nucleotides matching TRBD1. This CDR3 has 14 amino acids. The germline CDR1 and CDR2 sequences are MNHNY and SVGAGI (reference sequence). Losses at the gene ends were 4 bases for V and 3 bases for J; bases not matched to a gene: 6. CDR3 coding DNA: TGTGCCAGCAGTTCGCCGGGACAGTTCTACGAGCAGTACTTC. Its translation is CASSSPGQFYEQYF.

The genes are TRBV29-1 and TRBJ1-2; D not resolved. V was cut by 1 base and J by 4 bases, with 4 bases left in between. The CDR3 sequence is 11 residues long. Germline V gene lookup returns CDR1 SQVTM and CDR2 ANQGSEA. Here the CDR3 reads CSVEGLYGYTF. The DNA for the CDR3 is TGCAGCGTTGAAGGGCTCTATGGCTACACCTTC.

V and J are TRBV7-2 and TRBJ1-2; D unclear. The CDR3 totals 13 residues. CDR1 SGHTA and CDR2 FQGNSA come from the germline V gene. V was cut by 7 bases and J by 8 bases, with 17 bases left in between. In DNA, the CDR3 is TGTGCCAGCACCCCCTCGGCCCGAGGGGGCTACACCTTC. This sequence encodes CASTPSARGGYTF.

CDR3 protein: CASSGQGAAGNTIYF. The CDR3 DNA sequence: TGTGCCAGCAGCGGACAGGGGGCGGCTGGAAACACCATATATTTT. The V call is TRBV9, the J call TRBJ1-3, with 10 bases identical to TRBD1. Germline trimming cut 3 bases from V and 2 bases from J; bases unmatched to any gene: 2. The CDR3 length is 15 residues. Germline loops: CDR1 SGDLS, CDR2 YYNGEE.

This clone was counted between two and nine times. The chain joins TRBV2 to TRBJ2-5; 16 nucleotides line up with TRBD2. The CDR3 totals 17 residues. Germline trimming cut 7 bases from V and 5 bases from J; bases unmatched to any gene: 10. The germline V gene encodes CDR1 SNHLY and CDR2 FYNNEI. The CDR3 here is CASIGGTSGRADETQYF. CDR3 coding DNA: TGTGCCAGCATCGGTGGGACTAGCGGGAGGGCCGACGAGACCCAGTACTTC.

This sequence joins TRBV5-1 and TRBJ1-3, with D perhaps matching TRBD1 (6 bases). The CDR3 runs 12 residues. CDR1 is SGHRS and CDR2 is YFSETQ in the germline V gene. V gave up 5 bases and J gave up 8 bases, with 11 bases separating them. The DNA for the CDR3 is TGCGCCAGCAGGTCCGAGGGGGACACCATATATTTT. The encoded protein is CASRSEGDTIYF.

V is TRBV14 and J is TRBJ2-1; 12 nucleotides match TRBD2. CDR3 size: 17 residues. In germline, CDR1 is SGHDN, CDR2 FVKESK. Trimming removed 1 base from V and 4 bases from J; junction bases left unmatched: 5. DNA of the CDR3: TGTGCCAGCAGCCAAGGCCGGACTAGCGGGATATACAATGAGCAGTTCTTC. This translates into CASSQGRTSGIYNEQFF.

The chain joins TRBV9 to TRBJ2-5; 11 positions agree with TRBD2. The trim removed 0 bases at V and 5 bases at J, leaving 6 bases unmatched. Germline CDR1 reads SGDLS; CDR2 reads YYNGEE. The CDR3 covers 16 residues. The CDR3 here is CASSVGIAGGLETQYF. The CDR3 nucleotides read TGTGCCAGCAGCGTAGGAATAGCGGGGGGGCTGGAGACCCAGTACTTC.

The DNA of the CDR3 is TGTGCACCGAGCAATGTCACCATATATTTT. Protein product: CAPSNVTIYF. The chain combines TRBV12-2 with TRBJ1-3. TRBV12-2 is a pseudogene. The CDR3 runs to 10 residues.

This clone occurred once. The CDR3 region has the DNA TGTGCCAGCAGTTTCGGGGATACGCAGTATTTT. It yields the protein CASSFGDTQYF. The rearrangement joins TRBV28 to TRBJ2-3; D ambiguous. Trimming stripped 3 bases from V and 6 bases from J, with 4 bases between. Germline-derived CDR1 and CDR2 are MDHEN and SYDVKM. The CDR3 consists of 11 residues.